This T cell receptor beta chain comes out of a study of somatic reversion in DOCK8 deficiency (TCRdb year 2020). Notes on the research overall: T cell receptor beta repertoires were compared among DOCK8-deficient patients, DOCK8-revertant patients and healthy volunteers. The ways in which somatic reversion of pathogenic DOCK8 variants alters lymphocyte differentiation and function in DOCK8 deficiency were investigated. The DOCK8-deficient patients included in the study had been previously reported. Overall results and qualifications from the work: The methods did not specify, sample by sample, whether the source material for each sample was whole blood or PBMCs.

A word on this clonotype: Its antigen is currently not known. It has no much larger one-base neighbor in the sample; base qualities were not kept.

Counted from cysteine to phenylalanine, this CDR3 has 16 amino acids. The CDR3 DNA has 48 bases and is translated from base 1. For CDR1 and CDR2, the germline V gene lists SGHAT and FQNNGV. Relative to germline, V is missing 4 bases and J is missing 1 base, with 10 bases of the junction outside any gene match. Library preparation was by multiplex PCR. Using EuroClonality-NGS primers, the TRB libraries were generated through a one-step amplicon PCR run on around 95 ng genomic DNA. Sequencing of TRB amplicons was performed on Illumina MiSeq instruments using 2 x 250 bp version 2 chemistry. As for the original processing: Primary TRB sequence analysis and V(D)J annotation were performed with IMGT/HighV-QUEST. Repertoire diversity and composition were evaluated with VDJtools after nonfunctional clones were removed and downsampling was applied for comparisons between samples. TCRdb applied fastp at Q25 and MiXCR to the public reads, then kept only in-frame beta chains. Duplicate CDR3 protein sequences are folded into a single record with the most common DNA and genes. TCRdb's processing, not the study's, gives the V and J calls here. This sample lists several thousand distinct CDR3 sequences; about 22% were detected once. About 9.7% of the sample belongs to the ten largest clones.

Healthy control blood came from volunteer donors supplied by blood services in Australia and France. Genomic DNA for TCR repertoire analysis was isolated either from whole blood samples or from PBMCs. The rearrangement combines TRBV11-2 with TRBJ2-7; TRBD1 fits 7 bases in the junction. Sequenced: peripheral blood. This TCR was sampled from a human donor in good health. The CDR3 has the sequence CASSSRTGPGSYEQYF. The nucleotides read TGTGCCAGCAGCTCACGGACAGGTCCAGGATCCTACGAGCAGTACTTC.